This is a list of T cell receptor beta chains from one sample in a study of blood T cells in healthy people across ages. From the 5' RACE reads, TCRdb called clonotypes with MiXCR, one entry per CDR3 protein. The sample contains hundreds of thousands of distinct CDR3 sequences, 29% of which appear only once. Input material: blood. The source is a woman older than 75 in good health. Both conserved end residues are part of each CDR3. D genes are given only for firm matches. Not all rows give a size; the values are once, few, many and, for expanded clones, a class.

j_gene: TRBJ1-4; abundance: NA; len: 15; d_gene: NA; v_gene: TRBV7-2; CDR3aa: CASSAGGGGGEKRFF; CDR3nt: TGTGCCAGCAGCGCCGGCGGGGGAGGGGGTGAAAAACGGTTTTTT
j_gene: TRBJ1-4; abundance: NA; len: 16; d_gene: NA; v_gene: TRBV6-2/TRBV6-3; CDR3aa: CASSSETGQLNEKLFF; CDR3nt: TGTGCCAGCAGTTCCGAGACAGGACAGCTGAATGAAAAACTGTTTTTT
j_gene: TRBJ1-4; abundance: few; len: 14; d_gene: TRBD1; v_gene: TRBV7-9; CDR3aa: CASSLAGGGEKLFF; CDR3nt: TGTGCCAGCAGCTTAGCAGGGGGCGGTGAAAAACTGTTTTTT
j_gene: TRBJ1-1; abundance: NA; len: 15; d_gene: NA; v_gene: TRBV6-2/TRBV6-3; CDR3aa: CASRKMRGFPPEAFF; CDR3nt: TGTGCCAGCAGAAAGATGAGGGGATTTCCCCCTGAAGCTTTCTTT
j_gene: TRBJ2-7; abundance: many; len: 15; d_gene: TRBD2; v_gene: TRBV7-2; CDR3aa: CASSPDGGGGYEQYF; CDR3nt: TGTGCCAGCAGCCCCGACGGCGGCGGGGGGTACGAGCAGTACTTC
j_gene: TRBJ2-2; abundance: many; len: 17; d_gene: TRBD2; v_gene: TRBV27; CDR3aa: CASRVGLAPQGTGELFF; CDR3nt: TGTGCCAGCCGCGTTGGACTAGCGCCACAGGGGACCGGGGAGCTGTTTTTT
j_gene: TRBJ2-1; abundance: many; len: 15; d_gene: TRBD1; v_gene: TRBV7-2; CDR3aa: CASSFPGTVYNEQFF; CDR3nt: TGTGCCAGCAGCTTTCCCGGGACAGTGTACAATGAGCAGTTCTTC
j_gene: TRBJ1-1; abundance: NA; len: 18; d_gene: TRBD1; v_gene: TRBV14; CDR3aa: CASSLLTGRLVGGTEAFF; CDR3nt: TGTGCCAGCAGCCTCTTGACAGGGAGACTTGTTGGGGGCACTGAAGCTTTCTTT
j_gene: TRBJ2-2; abundance: few; len: 15; d_gene: NA; v_gene: TRBV24-1; CDR3aa: CATSSVGLNTGELFF; CDR3nt: TGTGCCACCAGTTCAGTGGGGTTGAACACCGGGGAGCTGTTTTTT
j_gene: TRBJ2-1; abundance: NA; len: 16; d_gene: TRBD2; v_gene: TRBV18; CDR3aa: CASSPFSGGTYNEQFF; CDR3nt: TGTGCCAGCTCACCCTTTAGCGGGGGGACCTACAATGAGCAGTTCTTC
j_gene: TRBJ2-2; abundance: NA; len: 15; d_gene: TRBD1; v_gene: TRBV5-6; CDR3aa: CASSRTGRNTGELFF; CDR3nt: TGTGCCAGCAGCCGGACAGGGCGGAACACCGGGGAGCTGTTTTTT
j_gene: TRBJ1-1; abundance: few; len: 14; d_gene: NA; v_gene: TRBV20-1; CDR3aa: CSARWAYMNTEAFF; CDR3nt: TGCAGTGCTAGATGGGCATACATGAACACTGAAGCTTTCTTT
j_gene: TRBJ1-1; abundance: many; len: 13; d_gene: NA; v_gene: TRBV10-3; CDR3aa: CAISRDGNTEAFF; CDR3nt: TGTGCCATCAGTAGGGACGGGAACACTGAAGCTTTCTTT
j_gene: TRBJ2-7; abundance: few; len: 14; d_gene: NA; v_gene: TRBV7-2; CDR3aa: CASSLNHLKYEQYF; CDR3nt: TGTGCCAGCAGCTTAAACCATCTGAAGTACGAGCAGTACTTC
j_gene: TRBJ2-5; abundance: once; len: 16; d_gene: TRBD2; v_gene: TRBV10-3; CDR3aa: CAISESTSGGIETQYF; CDR3nt: TGTGCCATCAGTGAGTCGACTAGCGGGGGGATCGAGACCCAGTACTTC
j_gene: TRBJ2-7; abundance: many; len: 17; d_gene: TRBD1; v_gene: TRBV9; CDR3aa: CASSVGATGAYSYEQYF; CDR3nt: TGTGCCAGCAGCGTAGGGGCTACAGGGGCCTACTCCTACGAGCAGTACTTC
j_gene: TRBJ1-5; abundance: many; len: 13; d_gene: NA; v_gene: TRBV6-6; CDR3aa: CASSYGSNQPQHF; CDR3nt: TGTGCCAGCAGTTATGGTAGCAATCAGCCCCAGCATTTT
j_gene: TRBJ2-2; abundance: many; len: 12; d_gene: NA; v_gene: TRBV12-3/TRBV12-4; CDR3aa: CASSLTTGELFF; CDR3nt: TGTGCCAGCAGTTTGACCACCGGGGAGCTGTTTTTT
j_gene: TRBJ2-3; abundance: many; len: 18; d_gene: TRBD2; v_gene: TRBV12-3/TRBV12-4; CDR3aa: CASSLVRLAGGSTDTQYF; CDR3nt: TGTGCCAGCAGTTTAGTGAGACTAGCGGGGGGGAGTACAGATACGCAGTATTTT
j_gene: TRBJ2-7; abundance: NA; len: 13; d_gene: NA; v_gene: TRBV27; CDR3aa: CASGSRVHYEQYF; CDR3nt: TGTGCCAGCGGCTCGCGGGTCCATTACGAGCAGTACTTC
j_gene: TRBJ2-2; abundance: few; len: 14; d_gene: TRBD1; v_gene: TRBV6-6; CDR3aa: CASRQGAAGGELFF; CDR3nt: TGTGCCAGCAGACAGGGGGCCGCGGGCGGGGAGCTGTTTTTT
j_gene: TRBJ1-1; abundance: many; len: 13; d_gene: NA; v_gene: TRBV4-3; CDR3aa: CASSQGMNTEAFF; CDR3nt: TGTGCCAGCAGCCAGGGGATGAACACTGAAGCTTTCTTT
j_gene: TRBJ1-1; abundance: few; len: 12; d_gene: NA; v_gene: TRBV29-1; CDR3aa: CSVYWGNAEAFF; CDR3nt: TGCAGCGTATACTGGGGGAACGCTGAAGCTTTCTTT
j_gene: TRBJ2-7; abundance: few; len: 14; d_gene: NA; v_gene: TRBV6-1; CDR3aa: CAIHLPAVLPEQYF; CDR3nt: TGTGCCATCCATCTCCCAGCCGTCCTTCCCGAGCAGTACTTC
j_gene: TRBJ2-3; abundance: NA; len: 14; d_gene: NA; v_gene: TRBV12-3/TRBV12-4; CDR3aa: CASRRREISDTQYF; CDR3nt: TGTGCCAGCAGACGGAGAGAGATATCAGATACGCAGTATTTT